Presented here are 27 T cell receptor beta chains from one specimen sequenced in a study of graft-versus-host responses after intestinal transplantation. Profiling relied on immunoSEQ multiplex PCR, and the TCRdb table lists in-frame clones only, not all of them. The sample includes some 130,000 clones, 90% to 95% of them seen just once. Antigens for these TCRs are unknown. The material was unstimulated CD4+ T cells sorted from spleen or lymph node cells, obtained before intestinal transplant. All receptors come from a human donor who received an intestinal transplant.

The rearrangement links TRBV7-3 to TRBJ2-1, with 8 bases that match TRBD2. The J segment lost 8 bases and the V segment lost 0 bases, leaving 6 bases of the junction unmatched. The CDR3 is made up of 15 amino acids. Per the germline V gene, CDR1 is SGHTA and CDR2 is FQGTGA. The CDR3 DNA reads as TGTGCCAGCAGCTTAACCCGGGAGGGCCGCCATGAGCAGTTCTTC. Its translation is CASSLTREGRHEQFF. Full variable domain (missing parts from reference TRBV7-3 and TRBJ2-1): GAGVSQTPSNKVTEKGKYVELRCDPISGHTALYWYRQSLGQGPEFLIYFQGTGAADDSGLPNDRFFAVRPEGSVSTLKIQRTERGDSAVYLCASSLTREGRHEQFFGPGTRLTVL.

The V call is TRBV4-1, the J call TRBJ2-3; 8 bases fit TRBD2. The trim removed 0 bases at V and 7 bases at J, leaving 9 bases unmatched. CDR3 size: 16 residues. Germline CDR1 MGHRA, CDR2 YSYEKL. The CDR3 nucleotides read TGCGCCAGCAGCCAAGATTGGGGACTAGTTCCGAATACGCAGTATTTT. It encodes CASSQDWGLVPNTQYF.

The chain couples TRBV18 to TRBJ2-6; TRBD1 matches at 9 bases. Germline assignment: CDR1 KGHSH and CDR2 LQKENI. CDR3 length: 19 amino acids. With 3 bases clipped from V and 0 bases from J, the junction kept 9 bases outside the gene matches. The CDR3 bases are TGTGCCAGCTCACCTAACGGACAGGGGCTCTACTCTGGGGCCAACGTCCTGACTTTC. This sequence encodes CASSPNGQGLYSGANVLTF. Looking up the rest from reference TRBV18 and TRBJ2-6 gives the full variable domain: NAGVMQNPRHLVRRRGQEARLRCSPMKGHSHVYWYRQLPEEGLKFMVYLQKENIIDESGMPKERFSAEFPKEGPSILRIQQVVRGDSAAYFCASSPNGQGLYSGANVLTFGAGSRLTVL.

This chain uses TRBV5-1 with TRBJ2-5; 15 bases are shared with TRBD2. This CDR3 region has 17 residues. Germline loops: CDR1 SGHRS, CDR2 YFSETQ. J gave up 1 base and V 3 bases, and 4 bases lay outside the gene matches. DNA for the CDR3: TGCGCCAGCAGCTGGACTAGCGGGAGGGGGATCCAAGAGACCCAGTACTTC. Translated, it gives CASSWTSGRGIQETQYF.

The chain recombines TRBV4-1 with TRBJ2-6, with 9 bases fitting TRBD1. The length of the CDR3 is 21 residues. Losses at the gene ends were 0 bases for V and 1 base for J; bases not matched to a gene: 13. The germline V gene encodes CDR1 MGHRA and CDR2 YSYEKL. The CDR3 nucleotides are TGCGCCAGCAGCCAAGATGGGTTTAGGGACAGGGCCTTTTCTGGGGCCAACGTCCTGACTTTC. It yields the protein CASSQDGFRDRAFSGANVLTF.

This rearrangement joins TRBV19 to TRBJ2-1, with 7 bases aligning to TRBD1. The CDR3 loop spans 16 amino acids. Germline V gene lookup returns CDR1 LNHDA and CDR2 SQIVND (reference sequence). The junction had 14 bases not matched to a gene; V was cut back by 6 bases and J by 6 bases. In nucleotides, the CDR3 is TGTGCCAGTAGAAAAAGGGGACAGAAGCGAGTCAATGAGCAGTTCTTC. Protein sequence: CASRKRGQKRVNEQFF.

The rearrangement links TRBV29-1 to TRBJ1-1, with a possible D match to TRBD1 (5 bases). There are 13 residues in the CDR3. Germline values: CDR1 SQVTM, CDR2 ANQGSEA. The ends were cut back, 6 bases at V and 1 base at J, with 12 bases in the middle. In DNA, the CDR3 is TGCAGCGTGCAGCGTGGGGCGAACACTGAAGCTTTCTTT. This encodes CSVQRGANTEAFF. Full variable domain (missing parts from reference TRBV29-1 and TRBJ1-1): SAVISQKPSRDICQRGTSLTIQCQVDSQVTMMFWYRQQPGQSLTLIATANQGSEATYESGFVIDKFPISRPNLTFSTLTVSNMSPEDSSIYLCSVQRGANTEAFFGQGTRLTVV.

The V call is TRBV18, the J call TRBJ2-4; D remains ambiguous. The germline gives CDR1 KGHSH, CDR2 LQKENI. With 4 bases removed from V and 2 bases from J, the gap between germline ends came to 3 bases. The CDR3 extends over 12 amino acids. The CDR3 DNA is TGTGCCAGCTCACTTTCCAAAAACATTCAGTACTTC. This translates into CASSLSKNIQYF.

CDR3 coding DNA: TGTGCCAGCAGCGTAGGGTCTAGCAGGTCCTACAATGAGCAGTTCTTC. Translating it yields CASSVGSSRSYNEQFF. The rearrangement links TRBV9 to TRBJ2-1; D is possibly TRBD2 (5 bases). The germline V gene has CDR1 SGDLS and CDR2 YYNGEE. This CDR3 comprises 16 residues. V dropped 0 bases and J dropped 1 base, with 11 bases sitting between them.

This clone appeared once. This rearrangement joins TRBV25-1 to TRBJ2-7; TRBD1 aligns across 11 bases. Per germline, CDR1 MGHDK and CDR2 SYGVNS. Trimming removed 1 base from V and 3 bases from J; junction bases left unmatched: 2. The CDR3 spans 15 residues. CDR3 in DNA: TGTGCCAGCAGTGAATGGGGGACAGGGGGCTACGAGCAGTACTTC. Protein sequence: CASSEWGTGGYEQYF.

This clone was found once. The V gene is TRBV9, the J gene TRBJ2-2; tentatively, D is TRBD1 or TRBD2 (6 bases each). The CDR3 has 16 amino acids. Trimming removed 0 bases at V and 4 bases at J, with 13 bases between. Germline-derived CDR1 and CDR2 are SGDLS and YYNGEE. The CDR3, as DNA: TGTGCCAGCAGCGTAGTAGGGGGAGCGGGCACCGGGGAGCTGTTTTTT. Translated, it gives CASSVVGGAGTGELFF.

The chain's CDR3 is CAWSRTSGSNEQFF. For the CDR3, the DNA is TGTGCCTGGAGTAGGACTAGCGGGAGCAATGAGCAGTTCTTC. This rearrangement joins TRBV30 to TRBJ2-1; 13 nucleotides agree with TRBD2. This CDR3 spans 14 amino acids. Germline V lookup: CDR1 GTSNPN, CDR2 SVGIG (reference sequence). Trimming at V came to 2 bases and at J to 6 bases, leaving 1 base not matched to a gene.

The genes are TRBV30 and TRBJ1-5; D call uncertain. This CDR3 has 13 amino acids. The ends were cut back, 2 bases at V and 9 bases at J, with 14 bases in the middle. Germline V gene sequence: CDR1 GTSNPN, CDR2 SVGIG (reference sequence). CDR3 protein: CAWSSWRRGPQHF. DNA for the CDR3: TGTGCCTGGAGTAGTTGGCGTCGCGGGCCCCAGCATTTT.

This chain uses TRBV6-9 with TRBJ1-2, with D maybe TRBD1 (5 bases). V was shortened by 4 bases and J by 8 bases, with 17 bases between the two germline ends. Germline V gene data show CDR1 as MNHGY and CDR2 as SVAAGI. This CDR3 comprises 14 residues. The CDR3 is CASSSWGGVLGYTF. The DNA for the CDR3 is TGTGCCAGCAGTTCTTGGGGGGGGGTGTTAGGCTACACCTTC.

This clone came up once. This rearrangement joins TRBV6-1 to TRBJ1-1, with TRBD1 as a possible D gene (5 bases). This CDR3 has 15 amino acids. Trimming removed 7 bases at V and 0 bases at J, with 15 bases between. Germline CDR1 and CDR2: MNHNS and SASEGT. The CDR3 DNA reads TGTGCCAGCAAGTGGGGCAGAAACCTGAACACTGAAGCTTTCTTT. This sequence encodes CASKWGRNLNTEAFF.

This chain links TRBV28 with TRBJ2-1; possible D gene TRBD2, 5 bases. V gave up 6 bases and J gave up 0 bases, with 15 bases separating them. Germline V lookup: CDR1 MDHEN, CDR2 SYDVKM. CDR3 length: 16 amino acids. CDR3 coding DNA: TGTGCCAGCAGCTTCCAGCGGACGAGCTCCTACAATGAGCAGTTCTTC. Amino acid sequence: CASSFQRTSSYNEQFF.

The chain carries TRBV6-6 and TRBJ2-7, with D possibly TRBD2 on 5 matching bases. Germline CDR1 is MNHNY and CDR2 is SVGAGI (reference sequence). There are 14 residues in the CDR3. V lost 1 base and J lost 6, with 13 bases in between. CDR3 sequence (DNA): TGTGCCAGCAGTTACTATGAGGAGGTGGGCGAGCAGTACTTC. Residues: CASSYYEEVGEQYF.

V is TRBV27 and J is TRBJ1-5; D is ambiguous. The germline V and J ends were trimmed by 5 bases and 7 bases, with 9 bases remaining between them. CDR3 length: 12 amino acids. Germline CDR1 reads MNHEY; CDR2 reads SMNVEV (reference sequence). CDR3 bases: TGTGCCAGCAGTGGTGTGGGACAGCCCCAGCATTTT. Residues: CASSGVGQPQHF.

V is TRBV2 and J is TRBJ2-7; D might be TRBD1 (6 bases). Germline V gene lookup returns CDR1 SNHLY and CDR2 FYNNEI. V shed 7 bases and J shed 0 bases, with 13 bases lying between them. The CDR3 contains 14 residues. CDR3 in amino acids: CASTVQGPSYEQYF. The CDR3 region has the DNA TGTGCCAGCACAGTACAGGGTCCCTCCTACGAGCAGTACTTC.

The chain is built from TRBV5-4 and TRBJ2-5; 8 nucleotides line up with TRBD2. The CDR3 totals 14 residues. J lost 4 bases, V lost 4 bases, and 6 bases had no gene match. Germline V gives CDR1 SGHNT, CDR2 YYREEE (reference sequence). In nucleotides, the CDR3 is TGTGCCAGCAGCCCAACCGGGACTAGAGAGACCCAGTACTTC. It codes for CASSPTGTRETQYF. Full variable domain (outside the CDR3, taken from reference TRBV5-4 and TRBJ2-5): ETGVTQSPTHLIKTRGQQVTLRCSSQSGHNTVSWYQQALGQGPQFIFQYYREEENGRGNFPPRFSGLQFPNYSSELNVNALELDDSALYLCASSPTGTRETQYFGPGTRLLVL.

The rearrangement joins TRBV5-4 to TRBJ2-7; TRBD1 aligns across 8 bases. The CDR3 totals 14 residues. The V and J ends lost 0 bases and 5 bases, in that order; junction bases with no gene match: 4. Germline V gene sequence: CDR1 SGHNT, CDR2 YYREEE (reference sequence). CDR3 amino acids: CASSLDPGGDEQYF. The CDR3 region has the DNA TGTGCCAGCAGCTTGGACCCAGGGGGCGACGAGCAGTACTTC.

The genes are TRBV19 and TRBJ2-7; no clear D. CDR3 size: 19 residues. Germline V CDR1 and CDR2: LNHDA, SQIVND (reference sequence). The germline V and J ends were trimmed by 0 bases and 0 bases, with 21 bases remaining between them. CDR3 sequence reads: CASSIDLPIYEGPSYEQYF. CDR3 in DNA: TGTGCCAGTAGTATAGATCTCCCCATTTACGAAGGACCCTCCTACGAGCAGTACTTC.

This chain links TRBV6-6 with TRBJ1-5; tentatively, D is TRBD1 (6 bases). Trimming stripped 3 bases from V and 0 bases from J, with 9 bases between. Per germline, CDR1 MNHNY and CDR2 SVGAGI (reference sequence). The CDR3 runs 15 residues. The CDR3 DNA is TGTGCCAGCAGTTATCAGGGGTATAGCAATCAGCCCCAGCATTTT. Translated, it gives CASSYQGYSNQPQHF.

In this sample, this clone turned up once. V gene TRBV7-3 combines with J gene TRBJ2-2; D perhaps matches TRBD2 (6 bases). The CDR3 extends over 16 amino acids. The germline V gene has CDR1 SGHTA and CDR2 FQGTGA. V gave up 7 bases and J gave up 6 bases, with 21 bases separating them. The DNA of the CDR3 is TGTGCCAGCACCCTCACGGGTGGGAGGACGGCCGGGGAGCTGTTTTTT. Protein product: CASTLTGGRTAGELFF.

The rearrangement uses TRBV2 and TRBJ1-5, with unresolved D. CDR3 length equals 13 residues. Germline CDR1 SNHLY, CDR2 FYNNEI. Trimming stripped 8 bases from V and 6 bases from J, with 14 bases between. Here the CDR3 DNA reads TGTGCCAGCTGCTCGAGGGATGGTCAGCCCCAGCATTTT. Residues: CASCSRDGQPQHF.

For the CDR3, the DNA is TGCAGCGTTGACCTCGACTACCTCAAGGGTGGAGATACGCAGTATTTT. Its translation is CSVDLDYLKGGDTQYF. The rearrangement uses TRBV29-1 and TRBJ2-3; weak D call: TRBD2 (5 bases). This CDR3 is 16 amino acids long. Germline CDR1 reads SQVTM; CDR2 reads ANQGSEA. Trimming shortened V by 3 bases and J by 5 bases, and 21 bases separated the two germline ends.

This CDR3 is CASSSSGRAYNEQFF. DNA for the CDR3: TGTGCCAGCAGCTCCAGCGGGAGAGCTTACAATGAGCAGTTCTTC. The chain joins TRBV2 to TRBJ2-1; 8 positions agree with TRBD2. Germline CDR1 reads SNHLY; CDR2 reads FYNNEI. CDR3 length: 15 amino acids. Unmatched junction bases numbered 8, after V lost 6 bases and J lost 4 bases. Filled out from reference TRBV2 and TRBJ2-1, the complete variable domain reads EPEVTQTPSHQVTQMGQEVILRCVPISNHLYFYWYRQILGQKVEFLVSFYNNEISEKSEIFDDQFSVERPDGSNFTLKIRSTKLEDSAMYFCASSSSGRAYNEQFFGPGTRLTVL.